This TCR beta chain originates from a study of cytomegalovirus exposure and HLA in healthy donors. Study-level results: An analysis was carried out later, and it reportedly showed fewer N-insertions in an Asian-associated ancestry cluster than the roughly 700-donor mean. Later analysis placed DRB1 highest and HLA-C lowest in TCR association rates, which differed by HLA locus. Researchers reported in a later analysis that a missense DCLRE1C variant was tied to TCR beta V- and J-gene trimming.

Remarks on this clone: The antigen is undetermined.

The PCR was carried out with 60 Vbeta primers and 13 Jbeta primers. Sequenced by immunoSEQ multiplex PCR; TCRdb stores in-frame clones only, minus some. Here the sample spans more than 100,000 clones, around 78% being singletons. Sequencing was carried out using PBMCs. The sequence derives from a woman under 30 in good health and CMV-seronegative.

DNA for the CDR3: TGTGCCAGCAGCCCACGGACAGGGACCGGGGAGCTGTTTTTT. It translates to CASSPRTGTGELFF. This chain joins TRBV7-2 and TRBJ2-2, with TRBD1 identical over 8 bases. This CDR3 is 14 amino acids long. Germline V lookup: CDR1 SGHTA, CDR2 FQGNSA. With V trimmed by 5 bases and J by 5 bases, 4 bases remained unmatched.